The source of this T cell receptor (beta chain) is a study of T cell changes during pregnancy in multiple sclerosis. Measured with immunoSEQ multiplex PCR; TCRdb has only the in-frame clones, and not every one. The sample has about 79,000 clones, roughly 95% seen once; the top ten hold 0.75%. Trimming shortened V by 3 bases and J by 4 bases, and 10 bases separated the two germline ends. Germline V CDR1 and CDR2: PRHDT, FYEKMQ (reference sequence). The CDR3 has 13 amino acids. This clone was seen once. This material consisted of peripheral blood, taken in the second trimester of pregnancy. This sequence joins TRBV13 and TRBJ2-7; D is perhaps TRBD1 (7 bases). The receptor was derived from a female donor in good health, enrolled as a control in a pregnancy study. The CDR3 DNA follows: TGTGCCAGCAGCTTCAGGGGGACTTACGAGCAGTACTTC. Its protein is CASSFRGTYEQYF.